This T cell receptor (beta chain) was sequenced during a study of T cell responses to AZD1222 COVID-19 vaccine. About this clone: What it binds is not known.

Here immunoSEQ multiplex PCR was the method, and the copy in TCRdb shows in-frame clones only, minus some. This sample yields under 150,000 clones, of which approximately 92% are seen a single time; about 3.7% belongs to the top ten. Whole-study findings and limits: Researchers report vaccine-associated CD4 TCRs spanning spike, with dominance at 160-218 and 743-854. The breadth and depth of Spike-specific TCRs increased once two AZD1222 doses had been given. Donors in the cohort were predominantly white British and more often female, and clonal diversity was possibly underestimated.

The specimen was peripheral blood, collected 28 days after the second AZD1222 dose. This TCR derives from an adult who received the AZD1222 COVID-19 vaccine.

The CDR3 region is CASSRGIHQPQHF. The DNA for the CDR3 is TGTGCCAGCAGTAGGGGGATCCATCAGCCCCAGCATTTT. The chain combines TRBV12-3 or TRBV12-4 with TRBJ1-5; the D gene is possibly TRBD1 (6 bases). This CDR3 has 13 residues. Trimming took 5 bases from V and 5 from J, leaving 10 bases between them.